This T cell receptor beta chain is from a study of Tregs in tolerant kidney transplant recipients (dated by TCRdb to between 2019 and 2020). Concerning the study at large: Related donors were used in the transplants with nonmyeloablative bone marrow transplantation, and mixed chimerism was transient in the human trials. The study used TCRbeta sequencing to identify donor-specific regulatory T cells before combined kidney and bone marrow transplantation, then tracked those cells after transplant.

The CDR3, cysteine through phenylalanine, is 16 amino acids long. The DNA covers only part of the CDR3, 39 bases in frame from base 1. The germline V gene provides CDR1 WSHSY and CDR2 SAAADI. Deletion took 5 bases off V and 0 bases off J, with a span of 15 bases between the germline ends. Reading the label with the study, this specimen's time point is: blood sample drawn before combined kidney and bone marrow transplant. In bulk CFSE mixed lymphocyte reactions, CFSE-labeled recipient PBMCs were cocultured with irradiated donor PBMCs for six to seven days, then stained for CD3/CD4/CD8 and FACS-sorted. Several combined kidney and bone marrow transplant recipients from the ITN036ST trial were included as patients, and samples were available only from these trial subjects. Healthy control blood was processed by Ficoll density gradient to PBMCs and cryopreserved; patient PBMCs were collected before and after transplant.

For TCRbeta CDR3 sequencing, genomic DNA was extracted from sorted cells using the QIAGEN DNeasy Blood and Tissue Kit. High-throughput TCRbeta CDR3 sequencing, including PCR amplification with bias correction and internal controls, was performed commercially through immunoSEQ. On the study's bioinformatics: A unique productive TCRbeta sequence was defined by the CDR3 nucleotide sequence when primers matched, and otherwise by the CDR3 amino acid sequence together with the Vbeta and Jbeta genes. A sequence was defined as donor-reactive if the sequence was expanded at least 5-fold in CFSE-low cells compared with unstimulated cells and had a frequency of at least 0.01% in CFSE-low cells. Jensen-Shannon divergence calculated on the top 100 TCRbeta sequences ranked by frequency was used to measure repertoire divergence. For any sample with multiple sequencing runs, sorting error was corrected in each run separately before the runs were pooled. This immuneACCESS table, as held by TCRdb, lists in-frame sequences with V and J called but not all clones. Of the missing ones, under half trace to an unresolved V gene in checked studies; the others have no known cause. V, J and clone size are those of that table, while D and trimming were read from the DNA. The sample table on file contains under 2,000 clones. The ten top clones hold 15% to 20% of the sample.

As regards this clone: No antigen is known for it. With the read ending 3 residues before the CDR3 end, the germline J gene is used to fill in that end.

Overall study outcomes, separate from this receptor: For some patients the PCR primers changed over time, which made it impossible to compare the samples from those patients at the nucleotide level. Expanding Tregs with activated donor B cells appeared to identify the most biologically relevant and donor-specific TCRbeta repertoire. Biological reproducibility was not directly assessed, although technical replication error appeared to be minimal. In tolerant patients, donor-specific Tregs expanded more than Tregs overall, which suggests antigen-driven rather than nonspecific expansion. The study was limited by small patient numbers, and the findings need validation in larger populations and under other immunosuppression protocols.

The TCR sequence derives from a human patient who received a combined kidney and bone marrow transplant. The chain is encoded by TRBV10-2 joined to TRBJ2-3; the D gene is perhaps TRBD1, from 5 matching bases. Sequenced here: CD4+ T cells from blood cultured with allogeneic cells, sampled before the transplant. The CDR3 bases that were read are TGCGCCAGCAGTTCCGACGCAGGGAAAAGCACAGATACG. Its translation reads: CASSSDAGKSTDT. The whole CDR3 is CASSSDAGKSTDTQYF.